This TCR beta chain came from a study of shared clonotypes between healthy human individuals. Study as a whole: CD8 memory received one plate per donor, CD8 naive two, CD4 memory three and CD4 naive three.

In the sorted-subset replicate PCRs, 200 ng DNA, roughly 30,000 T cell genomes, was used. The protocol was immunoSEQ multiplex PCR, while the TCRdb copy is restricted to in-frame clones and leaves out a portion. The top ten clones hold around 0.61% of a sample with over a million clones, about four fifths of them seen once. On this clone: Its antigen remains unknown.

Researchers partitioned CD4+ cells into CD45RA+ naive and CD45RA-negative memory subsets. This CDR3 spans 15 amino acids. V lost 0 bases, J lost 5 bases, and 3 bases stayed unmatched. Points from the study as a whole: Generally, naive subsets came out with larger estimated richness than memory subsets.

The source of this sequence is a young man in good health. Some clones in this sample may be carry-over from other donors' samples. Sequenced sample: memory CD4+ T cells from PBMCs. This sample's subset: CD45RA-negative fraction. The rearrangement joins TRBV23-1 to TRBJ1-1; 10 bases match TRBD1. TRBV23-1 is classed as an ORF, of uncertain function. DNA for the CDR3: TGCGCCAGCAGTCAATCCCGGACAGGGGGGACTGAAGCTTTCTTT. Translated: CASSQSRTGGTEAFF.